This T cell receptor (beta chain) was observed in a study of cytomegalovirus exposure and HLA in healthy donors. Study outcomes and limitations: HLA allele associations emerged for roughly 17,000 TCR beta sequences in a later analysis, at 0.05 false discovery rate.

Concerning this clone: The antigen remains unidentified.

60 Vbeta and 13 Jbeta primers were used in PCR. TCRdb's copy holds only in-frame clones and misses some; the assay was immunoSEQ multiplex PCR. The data contain roughly 99,000 clones, 70% to 80% of them singletons. Trimming removed 0 bases from V and 2 bases from J; junction bases left unmatched: 10. The CDR3 consists of 19 residues. CDR1 MGHRA and CDR2 YSYEKL come from the germline V gene. The receptor was isolated from a male donor in good health and CMV-seropositive. The sequenced material came from PBMCs. The chain recombines TRBV4-1 with TRBJ1-5, with 10 bases lining up with TRBD1. The CDR3 here is CASSQDIPDRGAGNQPQHF. The CDR3 coding sequence is TGCGCCAGCAGCCAAGATATCCCGGACAGGGGGGCCGGCAATCAGCCCCAGCATTTT.